This passage covers 2 T cell receptor beta chains from one sample sequenced in a study of blood T cell repertoires in COVID-19. Profiled with immunoSEQ multiplex PCR; TCRdb holds only in-frame clones, not every one. The table includes 240,000 or so clones, 70% to 90% detected once. The sequencing sample was made of peripheral blood. Source of these receptors: a woman aged 30 to 39 with acute or convalescent COVID-19.

The V and J genes are TRBV2 and TRBJ1-5; TRBD1 matches at 11 bases. Germline CDR1 reads SNHLY; CDR2 reads FYNNEI. After removal of 5 bases from V and 3 bases from J, the junction contained 12 bases not matched to a gene. CDR3 length equals 18 residues. In DNA, the CDR3 is TGTGCCAGCAGTATGGACAGGGGGCAGAGGGACGCCAATCAGCCCCAGCATTTT. Protein product: CASSMDRGQRDANQPQHF.

The chain links TRBV21-1 to TRBJ2-7; the D call of TRBD2 is as the table states it, not checked on the DNA. TRBV21-1 is listed as a pseudogene. The length of the CDR3 is 16 residues. CDR3 sequence (DNA): TGTGCCAGCAGCAAAGCGGAGGCAGGTAGCTCCTACGAGCAGTACTTC. Residues: CASSKAEAGSSYEQYF.